These 28 T cell receptor beta chains were all obtained from the same sample, sequenced in a study of blood T cell repertoires in COVID-19. Sequenced by immunoSEQ multiplex PCR; TCRdb stores in-frame clones only, minus some. The profile covers about 130,000 clones, with 84% appearing a single time and more than 10% taken by the ten largest. Sequencing input: peripheral blood. These receptors were obtained from a woman aged 55 to 70 with acute or convalescent COVID-19.

This clone was detected once. The chain has TRBV27 and TRBJ1-5; 11 bases are a match to TRBD1. Unmatched junction bases numbered 15, after V lost 6 bases and J lost 11 bases. This CDR3 has 16 amino acids. Per the germline V gene, CDR1 is MNHEY and CDR2 is SMNVEV (reference sequence). In DNA form, the CDR3 reads TGTGCCAGCAGCCCACTATTTCGGACAGGGGGCAAGGCCCAGCATTTT. Amino acid sequence: CASSPLFRTGGKAQHF.

This rearrangement joins TRBV6-5 to TRBJ2-7, with D perhaps TRBD2 (7 bases). There are 13 residues in the CDR3. In germline, CDR1 is MNHEY, CDR2 SVGAGI. V lost 10 bases and J 2 bases, leaving 15 bases between the germline ends. CDR3 bases: TGTGCCACGACAAGGGGGGGACCCTACGAGCAGTACTTC. Translation: CATTRGGPYEQYF.

This clone appeared once. This chain connects TRBV3-1 (or the pseudogene TRBV3-2) to TRBJ2-1, with a tentative D call TRBD1 (5 bases). Trimming took 5 bases from V and 8 from J, leaving 10 bases between them. In germline, CDR1 is LGHDT, CDR2 YNNKEL (reference sequence). This CDR3 has 12 amino acids. The CDR3 region is CASSFRGDEQFF. DNA of the CDR3: TGTGCCAGCAGCTTTAGGGGTGATGAGCAGTTCTTC.

The chain is built from TRBV4-1 and TRBJ1-3; D is undetermined. Trimming shortened V by 4 bases and J by 2 bases, and 9 bases separated the two germline ends. The CDR3 totals 14 residues. CDR1 is MGHRA and CDR2 is YSYEKL in the germline V gene. The CDR3 coding sequence is TGCGCCAGCAGCCCCGCGTACGCTGGAAACACCATATATTTT. It is translated as CASSPAYAGNTIYF.

The table lists this clone with a count of one. This chain's CDR3 is CATSEQDNQPQHF. Written as DNA, the CDR3 is TGTGCCACCAGTGAGCAGGACAATCAGCCCCAGCATTTT. This sequence joins TRBV24-1 and TRBJ1-5; D remains ambiguous. V was shortened by 4 bases and J by 3 bases, with 6 bases between the two germline ends. The CDR3 has 13 amino acids. The germline gives CDR1 KGHDR, CDR2 SFDVKD.

This clone appeared once. The V call is TRBV5-1, the J call TRBJ2-5, with no clear D. Germline CDR1 and CDR2: SGHRS and YFSETQ. The CDR3 consists of 11 residues. Between the trimmed V and J ends, which lost 4 bases and 2 bases, there was a span of 3 bases. The CDR3 sequence: CASSIQETQYF. DNA for the CDR3: TGCGCCAGCAGCATACAAGAGACCCAGTACTTC.

This chain joins TRBV11-3 and TRBJ1-1; 10 bases map to TRBD1. Germline values: CDR1 SGHNT, CDR2 YENEEA. The CDR3 consists of 15 residues. Unmatched junction bases numbered 4, after V lost 5 bases and J lost 1 base. The CDR3 reads CASSPTGGTNTEAFF. The CDR3 DNA reads TGTGCCAGCAGCCCGACAGGGGGCACGAACACTGAAGCTTTCTTT.

This clone was counted only a few times. The gene calls are TRBV6-5 and TRBJ1-2, with 7 bases matching TRBD1. The CDR3 sequence is 15 residues long. With V trimmed by 0 bases and J by 2 bases, 3 bases remained unmatched. The germline V gene has CDR1 MNHEY and CDR2 SVGAGI. In DNA form, the CDR3 reads TGTGCCAGCAGTTACTCTGGGACAGTAAACTATGGCTACACCTTC. It codes for CASSYSGTVNYGYTF.

The genes are TRBV3-1 (or the pseudogene TRBV3-2) and TRBJ1-2; no clear D gene. CDR1 LGHDT and CDR2 YNNKEL come from the germline V gene (reference sequence). Trimming shortened V by 4 bases and J by 8 bases, and 14 bases separated the two germline ends. The CDR3 extends over 13 amino acids. CDR3 sequence (DNA): TGTGCCAGCAGCCCCGGCCAGTTCAGGGGCTACACCTTC. This gives the protein CASSPGQFRGYTF.

The CDR3 bases are TGTGCCAGCAGCCTCGAAAGGTGGTACGGAGCAAATTCATACAATGAGCAGTTCTTC. This encodes CASSLERWYGANSYNEQFF. This chain joins TRBV7-8 and TRBJ2-1, with D uncertain. V was shortened by 5 bases and J by 4 bases, with 27 bases between the two germline ends. Per the germline V gene, CDR1 is SGHVS and CDR2 is FQNEAQ. This CDR3 comprises 19 residues.

The chain has TRBV18 and TRBJ1-5; 9 bases fit TRBD1. In germline, CDR1 is KGHSH, CDR2 LQKENI. The CDR3 runs to 16 residues. The V gene end was trimmed by 2 bases and the J gene end by 5 bases; junction bases not matched to a gene: 7. The CDR3 DNA sequence: TGTGCCAGCTCACCAGAATTACAGGGGGCTTATCAGCCCCAGCATTTT. Protein product: CASSPELQGAYQPQHF.

V is TRBV19 and J is TRBJ1-1; weak D call: TRBD1 (5 bases). The CDR3 runs 13 residues. Trimming pared 3 bases from V and 5 bases from J, leaving 10 bases between. CDR1 LNHDA and CDR2 SQIVND come from the germline V gene (reference sequence). For the CDR3, the DNA is TGTGCCAGTAGTATTCAGGGTAGGACTGAAGCTTTCTTT. Amino acid sequence: CASSIQGRTEAFF.

This clone has more than one count but fewer than ten. The chain recombines TRBV19 with TRBJ1-1; D unresolved. The germline CDR1 and CDR2 sequences are LNHDA and SQIVND (reference sequence). The CDR3 spans 15 residues. Trimming took 1 base from V and 1 from J, leaving 10 bases between them. The CDR3 DNA sequence: TGTGCCAGTAGTATAGCCCCTACAGCGAACACTGAAGCTTTCTTT. Translating gives CASSIAPTANTEAFF.

This chain links TRBV2 with TRBJ1-5; TRBD1 aligns across 8 bases. The CDR3 has 15 residues. J gave up 2 bases and V 3 bases, and 3 bases lay outside the gene matches. In germline, CDR1 is SNHLY, CDR2 FYNNEI. CDR3 region: CASSEMGQGNQPQHF. CDR3 DNA: TGTGCCAGCAGTGAGATGGGACAGGGCAATCAGCCCCAGCATTTT.

The chain has TRBV4-1 and TRBJ1-1, with 7 bases matching TRBD1. The ends lost 0 bases at V and 6 bases at J; junction bases unmatched: 7. Germline V gene sequence: CDR1 MGHRA, CDR2 YSYEKL. The CDR3 runs to 15 residues. The CDR3 nucleotides are TGCGCCAGCAGCCAAGAAGTTTGGGGGACAGCTGAAGCTTTCTTT. Its translation: CASSQEVWGTAEAFF.

The J gene is TRBJ2-3, the V gene TRBV24-1; 8 bases match TRBD2. The germline CDR1 and CDR2 sequences are KGHDR and SFDVKD. The trim removed 6 bases at V and 3 bases at J, leaving 7 bases unmatched. The CDR3 consists of 15 residues. CDR3 sequence (DNA): TGTGCCACCAGTCCAACGGGGGGGCCAACAGATACGCAGTATTTT. It translates to CATSPTGGPTDTQYF.

The chain links TRBV5-4 to TRBJ2-1, with D maybe TRBD1 (5 bases). Germline CDR1 SGHNT, CDR2 YYREEE (reference sequence). The CDR3 runs to 13 residues. Trimming pared 0 bases from V and 9 bases from J, leaving 10 bases between. The CDR3 nucleotides read TGTGCCAGCAGCTTGGGACAGTCCAGTGAGCAGTTCTTC. Translation gives CASSLGQSSEQFF.

The chain couples TRBV5-4 to TRBJ1-1; D unclear. CDR3 size: 12 residues. The germline gives CDR1 SGHNT, CDR2 YYREEE (reference sequence). Between the trimmed V and J ends, which lost 0 bases and 13 bases, there was a span of 13 bases. CDR3 bases: TGTGCCAGCAGCTTGGAGGGCTTTGGAGGTTTCTTT. Translation gives CASSLEGFGGFF.

This chain joins TRBV15 and TRBJ1-5, with D possibly TRBD1 on 6 matching bases. This CDR3 contains 22 residues. V gave up 0 bases and J gave up 0 bases, with 27 bases separating them. Per the germline V gene, CDR1 is LNHNV and CDR2 is YYDKDF (reference sequence). CDR3 in DNA: TGTGCCACCAGCAGAGATCGTTCTAGTCCAGGGACAATAGCCTATAGCAATCAGCCCCAGCATTTT. Translating gives CATSRDRSSPGTIAYSNQPQHF. Combining the CDR3 with reference TRBV15 and TRBJ1-5 gives the whole variable domain DAMVIQNPRYQVTQFGKPVTLSCSQTLNHNVMYWYQQKSSQAPKLLFHYYDKDFNNEADTPDNFQSRRPNTSFCFLDIRSPGLGDTAMYLCATSRDRSSPGTIAYSNQPQHFGDGTRLSIL.

V gene TRBV7-3 combines with J gene TRBJ2-2; 7 positions match TRBD1. The V and J ends lost 5 bases and 3 bases, in that order; junction bases with no gene match: 6. This CDR3 has 15 amino acids. The germline CDR1 and CDR2 sequences are SGHTA and FQGTGA. The CDR3 coding sequence is TGTGCCAGCAGCCCGACCGGGACAGACACCGGGGAGCTGTTTTTT. It yields the protein CASSPTGTDTGELFF.

This clone has only one observation. The chain combines TRBV23-1 with TRBJ2-1; 7 positions agree with TRBD1. TRBV23-1 is identified as an open reading frame with a role that is uncertain. V shed 4 bases, J shed 5 bases, and the junction held 14 bases outside the gene matches. The CDR3 has 17 residues. The CDR3 DNA follows: TGCGCCAGCAGTCGGGAGAGAGACAGGGATTCTAACAATGAGCAGTTCTTC. Protein product: CASSRERDRDSNNEQFF.

The chain joins TRBV6-1 to TRBJ2-5; a possible D gene is TRBD2 (5 bases). The germline gives CDR1 MNHNS, CDR2 SASEGT. Trimming took 0 bases from V and 0 from J, leaving 8 bases between them. CDR3 length: 15 amino acids. CDR3 DNA sequence: TGTGCCAGCAGTGAAGCCCCCGGGGACCAAGAGACCCAGTACTTC. It translates to CASSEAPGDQETQYF.

This rearrangement joins TRBV29-1 to TRBJ2-2; D call uncertain. V lost 5 bases and J lost 4, with 5 bases in between. Per the germline V gene, CDR1 is SQVTM and CDR2 is ANQGSEA. CDR3 length: 11 amino acids. CDR3 loop: CSVSFTGELFF. The CDR3 coding sequence is TGCAGCGTTTCATTCACCGGGGAGCTGTTTTTT.

J is TRBJ2-3 and V is TRBV27; 12 bases map to TRBD1. J was trimmed by 1 base and V by 7 bases; bases with no gene match: 15. Per germline, CDR1 MNHEY and CDR2 SMNVEV (reference sequence). The CDR3 runs to 19 residues. CDR3 in amino acids: CASMRPGQGAASGTDTQYF. CDR3 in DNA: TGTGCCAGCATGAGGCCGGGACAGGGGGCGGCCAGTGGCACAGATACGCAGTATTTT.

The V and J genes are TRBV15 and TRBJ2-7, with D maybe TRBD1 (5 bases). Trimming left V 9 bases short and J 3 bases short, with 15 bases between. The CDR3 loop spans 13 amino acids. From germline, CDR1 is LNHNV and CDR2 YYDKDF (reference sequence). The CDR3 nucleotides are TGTGCCACGGGCAGACAGATTGGCTACGAGCAGTACTTC. This codes for CATGRQIGYEQYF. The whole variable domain, remainder taken from reference TRBV15 and TRBJ2-7, is DAMVIQNPRYQVTQFGKPVTLSCSQTLNHNVMYWYQQKSSQAPKLLFHYYDKDFNNEADTPDNFQSRRPNTSFCFLDIRSPGLGDTAMYLCATGRQIGYEQYFGPGTRLTVT.

The genes are TRBV7-9 and TRBJ1-2, with TRBD1 as a possible D gene (5 bases). Germline CDR1 reads SEHNR; CDR2 reads FQNEAQ (reference sequence). This CDR3 is built from 13 residues. The V and J ends lost 3 bases and 5 bases respectively, with 10 bases between them. CDR3 sequence reads: CASSLSGGYGYTF. The CDR3 nucleotides are TGTGCCAGCAGCTTGTCCGGGGGGTATGGCTACACCTTC.

V is TRBV24-1 and J is TRBJ1-2, with D possibly being TRBD1 (5 bases). V was cut by 0 bases and J by 7 bases, with 11 bases left in between. CDR1 and CDR2 from the germline V gene are KGHDR and SFDVKD. The length of the CDR3 is 14 residues. CDR3 in amino acids: CATSDLEQGSGYTF. DNA for the CDR3: TGTGCCACCAGTGATTTGGAGCAGGGTAGTGGCTACACCTTC.

The chain links TRBV5-1 to TRBJ2-3; D perhaps matches TRBD2 (5 bases). V shed 3 bases and J shed 2 bases, with 13 bases lying between them. CDR1 and CDR2 from the germline V gene are SGHRS and YFSETQ. The CDR3 extends over 15 amino acids. The CDR3, as DNA: TGCGCCAGCAGCTCATTCGGGGATAACACAGATACGCAGTATTTT. Translated, it gives CASSSFGDNTDTQYF.